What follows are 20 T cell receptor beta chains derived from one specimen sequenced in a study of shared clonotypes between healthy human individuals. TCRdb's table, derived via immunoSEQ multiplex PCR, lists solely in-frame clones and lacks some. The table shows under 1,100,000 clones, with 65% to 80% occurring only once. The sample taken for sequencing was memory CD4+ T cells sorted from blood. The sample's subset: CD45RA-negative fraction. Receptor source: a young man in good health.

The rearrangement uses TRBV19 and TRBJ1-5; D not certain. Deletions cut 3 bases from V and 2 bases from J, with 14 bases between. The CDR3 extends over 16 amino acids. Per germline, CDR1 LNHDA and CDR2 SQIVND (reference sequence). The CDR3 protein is CASSMSAGVGNQPQHF. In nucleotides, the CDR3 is TGTGCCAGTAGTATGTCGGCCGGGGTAGGCAATCAGCCCCAGCATTTT. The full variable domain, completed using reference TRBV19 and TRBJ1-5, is DGGITQSPKYLFRKEGQNVTLSCEQNLNHDAMYWYRQDPGQGLRLIYYSQIVNDFQKGDIAEGYSVSREKKESFPLTVTSAQKNPTAFYLCASSMSAGVGNQPQHFGDGTRLSIL.

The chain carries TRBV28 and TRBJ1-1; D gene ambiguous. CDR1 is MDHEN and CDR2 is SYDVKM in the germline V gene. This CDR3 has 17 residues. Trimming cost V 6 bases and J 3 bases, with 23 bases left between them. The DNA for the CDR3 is TGTGCCAGCAGCCTTCGCGTTGGACGGCAAACCGACACTGAAGCTTTCTTT. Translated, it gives CASSLRVGRQTDTEAFF.

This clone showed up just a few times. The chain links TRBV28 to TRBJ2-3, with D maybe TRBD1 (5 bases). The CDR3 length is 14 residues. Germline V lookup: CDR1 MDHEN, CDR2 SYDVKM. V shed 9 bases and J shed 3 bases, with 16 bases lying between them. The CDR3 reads CASYPPGFTDTQYF. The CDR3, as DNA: TGTGCCAGTTATCCCCCAGGGTTTACAGATACGCAGTATTTT.

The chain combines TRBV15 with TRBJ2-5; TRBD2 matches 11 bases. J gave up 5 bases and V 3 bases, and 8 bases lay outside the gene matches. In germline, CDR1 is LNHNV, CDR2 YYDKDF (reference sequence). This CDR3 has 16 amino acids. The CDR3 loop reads CATSRGDSGRGETQYF. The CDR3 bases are TGTGCCACCAGCAGGGGCGATAGCGGGAGGGGGGAGACCCAGTACTTC.

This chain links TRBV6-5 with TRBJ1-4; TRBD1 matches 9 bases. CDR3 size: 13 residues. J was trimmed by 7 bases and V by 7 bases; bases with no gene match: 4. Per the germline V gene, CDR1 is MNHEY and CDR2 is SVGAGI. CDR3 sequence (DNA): TGTGCCAGCAACAGGGGGCGCGGTGAAAAACTGTTTTTT. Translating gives CASNRGRGEKLFF.

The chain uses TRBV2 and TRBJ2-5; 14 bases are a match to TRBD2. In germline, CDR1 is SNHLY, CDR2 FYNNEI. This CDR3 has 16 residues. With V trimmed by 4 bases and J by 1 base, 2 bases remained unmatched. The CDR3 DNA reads TGTGCCAGCAGTGGAGGACTAGCGGGAGGCCAAGAGACCCAGTACTTC. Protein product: CASSGGLAGGQETQYF.

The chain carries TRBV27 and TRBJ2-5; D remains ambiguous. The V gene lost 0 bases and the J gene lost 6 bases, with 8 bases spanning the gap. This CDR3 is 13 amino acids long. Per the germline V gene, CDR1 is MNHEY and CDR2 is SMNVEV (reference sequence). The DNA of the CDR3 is TGTGCCAGCAGTTTATCCCCCCGGCAGACCCAGTACTTC. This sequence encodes CASSLSPRQTQYF.

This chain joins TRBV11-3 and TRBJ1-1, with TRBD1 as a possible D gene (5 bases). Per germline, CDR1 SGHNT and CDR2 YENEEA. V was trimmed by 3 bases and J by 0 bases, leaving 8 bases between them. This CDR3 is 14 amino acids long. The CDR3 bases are TGTGCCAGCAGCTTGGGGGGTGTGAACACTGAAGCTTTCTTT. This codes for CASSLGGVNTEAFF.

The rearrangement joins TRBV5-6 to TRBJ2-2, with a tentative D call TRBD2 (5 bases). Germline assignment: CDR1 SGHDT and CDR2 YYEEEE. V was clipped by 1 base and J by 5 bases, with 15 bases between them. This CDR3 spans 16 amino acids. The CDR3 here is CASSLTSGGNTGELFF. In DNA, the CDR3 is TGTGCCAGCAGCTTGACCAGCGGTGGGAATACCGGGGAGCTGTTTTTT.

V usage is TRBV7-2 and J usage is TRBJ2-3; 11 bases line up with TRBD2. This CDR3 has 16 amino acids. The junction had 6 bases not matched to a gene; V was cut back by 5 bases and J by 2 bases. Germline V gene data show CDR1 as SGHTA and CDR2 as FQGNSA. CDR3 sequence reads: CASSLRLAGNTDTQYF. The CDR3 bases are TGTGCCAGCAGCCTACGACTAGCGGGGAACACAGATACGCAGTATTTT.

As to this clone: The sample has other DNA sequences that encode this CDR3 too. CDR3 DNA sequence: TGCGCCAGCTCCGGACAGGGAGGGCAGCCCCAGCATTTT. Translation: CASSGQGGQPQHF. The V and J genes are TRBV10-2 and TRBJ1-5; 8 nucleotides align to TRBD1. There are 13 residues in the CDR3. Losses at the gene ends were 8 bases for V and 7 bases for J; bases not matched to a gene: 7. CDR1 is WSHSY, CDR2 SAAADI, per germline.

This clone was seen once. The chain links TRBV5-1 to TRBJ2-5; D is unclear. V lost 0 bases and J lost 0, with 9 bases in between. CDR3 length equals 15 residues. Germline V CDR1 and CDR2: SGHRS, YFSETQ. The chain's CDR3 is CASSLASKYQETQYF. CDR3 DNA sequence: TGCGCCAGCAGCTTGGCGAGCAAGTACCAAGAGACCCAGTACTTC.

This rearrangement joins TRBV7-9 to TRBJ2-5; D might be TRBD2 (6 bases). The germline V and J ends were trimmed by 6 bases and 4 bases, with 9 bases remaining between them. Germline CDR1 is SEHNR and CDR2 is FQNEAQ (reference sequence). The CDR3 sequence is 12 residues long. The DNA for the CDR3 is TGTGCCAGCAGGAGCGGGTTAGAGACCCAGTACTTC. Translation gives CASRSGLETQYF.

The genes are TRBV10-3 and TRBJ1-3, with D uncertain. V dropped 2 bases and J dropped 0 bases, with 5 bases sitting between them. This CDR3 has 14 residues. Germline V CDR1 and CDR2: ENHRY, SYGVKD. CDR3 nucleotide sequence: TGTGCCATCAGTGAGACCCTCTCTGGAAACACCATATATTTT. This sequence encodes CAISETLSGNTIYF.

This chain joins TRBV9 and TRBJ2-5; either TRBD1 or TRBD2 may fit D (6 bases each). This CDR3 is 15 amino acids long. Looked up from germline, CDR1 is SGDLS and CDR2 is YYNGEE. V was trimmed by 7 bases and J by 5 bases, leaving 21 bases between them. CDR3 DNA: TGTGCCAGCTCCCAGGGGCGGGGAGGCCAGGAGACCCAGTACTTC. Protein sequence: CASSQGRGGQETQYF.

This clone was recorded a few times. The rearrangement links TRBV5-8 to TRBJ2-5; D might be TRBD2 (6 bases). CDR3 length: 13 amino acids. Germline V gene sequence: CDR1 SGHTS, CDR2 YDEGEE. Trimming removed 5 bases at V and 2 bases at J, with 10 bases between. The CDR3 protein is CASRAGRQETQYF. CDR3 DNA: TGTGCCAGCAGGGCAGGGAGGCAAGAGACCCAGTACTTC.

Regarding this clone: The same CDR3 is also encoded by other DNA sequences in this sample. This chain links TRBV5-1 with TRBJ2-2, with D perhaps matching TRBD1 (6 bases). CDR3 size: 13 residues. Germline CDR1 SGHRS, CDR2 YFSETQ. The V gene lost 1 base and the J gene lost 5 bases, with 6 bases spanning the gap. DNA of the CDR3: TGCGCCAGCAGCTTGCAGGGGACCGGGGAGCTGTTTTTT. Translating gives CASSLQGTGELFF.

Here the CDR3 reads CASSQGGTIAGGNIQYF. Written as DNA, the CDR3 is TGCGCCAGCAGCCAAGGGGGCACTATAGCGGGAGGGAACATTCAGTACTTC. This sequence joins TRBV4-3 and TRBJ2-4; TRBD2 matches at 11 bases. V lost 1 base, J lost 7 bases, and 9 bases stayed unmatched. Germline-derived CDR1 and CDR2 are LGHNA and YSLEER. This CDR3 is built from 17 residues.

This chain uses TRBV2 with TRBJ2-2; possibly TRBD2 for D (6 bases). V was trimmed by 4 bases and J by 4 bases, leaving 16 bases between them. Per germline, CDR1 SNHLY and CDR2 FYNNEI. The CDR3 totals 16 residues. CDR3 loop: CASSGQSGSLTGELFF. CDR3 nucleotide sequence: TGTGCCAGCAGTGGTCAGAGCGGGTCCCTCACCGGGGAGCTGTTTTTT.

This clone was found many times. The CDR3: CASSVRGVGNEQFF. The CDR3 coding sequence is TGTGCCAGCAGCGTCAGAGGGGTCGGCAATGAGCAGTTCTTC. The chain joins TRBV7-8 to TRBJ2-1, with D perhaps being TRBD1 or TRBD2 (5 bases each). In germline, CDR1 is SGHVS, CDR2 FQNEAQ. V dropped 5 bases and J dropped 6 bases, with 14 bases sitting between them. The CDR3 has 14 amino acids.